The text below deals with one T cell receptor (beta chain). The CDR3 does not close with the conserved phenylalanine or tryptophan, likely indicating a read error. The V end lost 5 bases, the J end lost 2 bases, and 30 bases lay between the germline ends. The CDR3 has 20 residues. CDR1 is SEHNR, CDR2 FQNEAQ, per germline (reference sequence). The entry originates in a study of immune heterogeneity within non-small cell lung tumors. Multiplex PCR amplified TCR beta CDR3 with 32 V and 13 J primers. TCRdb itself ran the multiplex PCR reads through MiXCR, one entry per CDR3 protein. The sample lists approximately 4,200 distinct CDR3 sequences, approximately 25% occurring once. Template input, which was bulk tumor genomic DNA, totaled roughly 600 ng per sample. Biopsies that were spaced far apart were taken, several per primary tumor, during surgery. It was patients with untreated, newly diagnosed non-small cell lung cancer who underwent curative surgery.

This TCR derives from a man in his sixties with non-small cell lung cancer. The sample comprised lung tumor tissue. V usage is TRBV7-9 and J usage is TRBJ1-2; possible D gene TRBD1, 5 bases. The CDR3 here is CASSHAGQGPKWDPNYGYTS. CDR3 sequence (DNA): TGTGCCAGCAGCCACGCGGGGCAAGGACCGAAATGGGATCCAAACTATGGCTACACCTCC.